The 6 T cell receptor beta chains given below trace back to one sample, sequenced in a study of T cell repertoires in aging, cancer and after chemotherapy (dated by TCRdb to about 2019). Sequencing relied on an Illumina MiSeq. Rearranged TRB sequences spanning V, D and J segments were amplified in a multiplex touch-down PCR with a mixed TRB-A/B primer pool. TCRdb redid the processing of the public reads, applying fastp at Q25 and MiXCR, and retained in-frame beta chains. When rows share a CDR3 protein, they turn into one entry using the most common DNA and genes. This sample lists over a thousand distinct CDR3 sequences; around three fifths were detected once. The biggest ten clones account for 82% of the sample. TCR beta rearrangements were amplified from genomic DNA extracted from peripheral blood rather than from sorted cells or RNA. The sample taken for sequencing was blood. These receptors all come from a human donor with a blood cancer.

The rearrangement links TRBV6-1 to TRBJ1-5; TRBD1 agrees at 10 bases. CDR3 size: 14 residues. Germline trimming cut 9 bases from V and 7 bases from J; bases unmatched to any gene: 9. The V gene's germline CDR1 is MNHNS and CDR2 SASEGT. CDR3 DNA: TGTGCCAGATTCCGGGACAGGGGTAAACAGCCCCAGCATTTT. Protein sequence: CARFRDRGKQPQHF.

Written as DNA, the CDR3 is TGTGCCACTTGCCAGGGGGACGACAATGAGCAGTTCTTC. Protein: CATCQGDDNEQFF. The chain recombines TRBV10-3 with TRBJ2-1; 7 nucleotides line up with TRBD1. Germline lookup yields CDR1 ENHRY and CDR2 SYGVKD. Trimming took 10 bases from V and 5 from J; bases not matched to a gene: 8. The CDR3 has 13 residues.

The chain links TRBV19 to TRBJ2-7, with 14 bases lining up with TRBD2. The V gene's germline CDR1 is LNHDA and CDR2 SQIVND (reference sequence). This CDR3 spans 15 amino acids. The V gene end was trimmed by 3 bases and the J gene end by 6 bases; junction bases not matched to a gene: 4. The CDR3 spells CASSMTSGGAAEQYF. The DNA for the CDR3 is TGTGCCAGTAGTATGACTAGCGGGGGGGCCGCCGAGCAGTACTTC.

The chain combines TRBV27 with TRBJ1-2, with D possibly matching TRBD1 (6 bases). The CDR3 consists of 15 residues. Trimming shortened V by 0 bases and J by 0 bases, and 8 bases separated the two germline ends. Germline CDR1 reads MNHEY; CDR2 reads SMNVEV (reference sequence). Here the CDR3 reads CASSLSAGANYGYTF. CDR3 sequence (DNA): TGTGCCAGCAGTTTATCCGCAGGGGCTAACTATGGCTACACCTTC.

The chain joins TRBV15 to TRBJ1-1; D not resolved. The CDR3 length is 12 residues. V dropped 5 bases and J dropped 5 bases, with 9 bases sitting between them. Germline V lookup: CDR1 LNHNV, CDR2 YYDKDF (reference sequence). In nucleotides, the CDR3 is TGTGCCACCAGCTTCACGGGGACTGAAGCTTTCTTT. Protein product: CATSFTGTEAFF.

V and J are TRBV6-5 and TRBJ1-2; D unresolved. Deletions cut 6 bases from V and 2 bases from J, with 16 bases between. From germline, CDR1 is MNHEY and CDR2 SVGAGI. CDR3 length equals 15 residues. CDR3 DNA sequence: TGTGCCAGCAGATTACGGAGCTTGGAGAACTATGGCTACACCTTC. Residues: CASRLRSLENYGYTF.